Following are 8 T cell receptor beta chains from one sample sequenced in a study of cytomegalovirus exposure and HLA in healthy donors. Profiled with immunoSEQ multiplex PCR; TCRdb holds only in-frame clones, not every one. This table has just under 150,000 clones, 87% appearing once. Sequenced input: PBMCs. These receptors were obtained from a man aged 18-30 years in good health and CMV-seropositive.

The chain recombines TRBV10-1 with TRBJ2-5, with a tentative D call TRBD2 (5 bases). The CDR3 length is 13 residues. The V gene lost 3 bases and the J gene lost 4 bases, with 9 bases spanning the gap. Germline V lookup: CDR1 WNHNN, CDR2 SYGVQD (reference sequence). CDR3 region: CASSEWTGETQYF. CDR3 in DNA: TGCGCCAGCAGTGAATGGACTGGAGAGACCCAGTACTTC.

CDR3 DNA: TGCGCCAGCAGCCTTTTCTCTCAACAATCCTACGAGCAGTACTTC. Residues: CASSLFSQQSYEQYF. The chain is built from TRBV4-1 and TRBJ2-7; no clear D. CDR1 and CDR2 from the germline V gene are MGHRA and YSYEKL. There are 15 residues in the CDR3. Trimming pared 4 bases from V and 1 base from J, leaving 14 bases between.

This clone has a single count. As DNA, the CDR3 is TGTGCCAGCAAGGACACCTACGAGCAGTACTTC. Residues: CASKDTYEQYF. The chain carries TRBV6-1 and TRBJ2-7; possible D gene TRBD1, 5 bases. The CDR3 covers 11 residues. The germline V gene has CDR1 MNHNS and CDR2 SASEGT. The V end was cut by 7 bases, the J end by 2 bases, with 6 bases between.

This chain uses TRBV27 with TRBJ2-1; D is perhaps TRBD2 (5 bases). V lost 6 bases and J lost 0, with 9 bases in between. Germline V gene data show CDR1 as MNHEY and CDR2 as SMNVEV (reference sequence). The CDR3 loop spans 14 amino acids. CDR3 sequence: CASRTRVSYNEQFF. CDR3 bases: TGTGCCAGCAGAACGAGGGTCTCCTACAATGAGCAGTTCTTC.

This sequence joins TRBV6-1 and TRBJ1-1, with 9 bases aligning to TRBD1. CDR1 is MNHNS and CDR2 is SASEGT in the germline V gene. The V and J ends lost 2 bases and 5 bases, in that order; junction bases with no gene match: 12. The length of the CDR3 is 17 residues. The chain's CDR3 is CASSELGQGRSRTEAFF. The CDR3 bases are TGTGCCAGCAGTGAACTGGGACAGGGAAGATCGAGGACTGAAGCTTTCTTT.

The chain carries TRBV19 and TRBJ2-7; 8 bases align to TRBD1. Losses at the gene ends were 4 bases for V and 3 bases for J; bases not matched to a gene: 8. The CDR3 runs to 15 residues. Germline V gene data show CDR1 as LNHDA and CDR2 as SQIVND (reference sequence). The CDR3 coding sequence is TGTGCCAGTAGTAGTCAAACGGGACAGGACTACGAGCAGTACTTC. Its protein is CASSSQTGQDYEQYF.

This sequence joins TRBV5-1 and TRBJ2-1; 7 nucleotides line up with TRBD2. Germline V gene data show CDR1 as SGHRS and CDR2 as YFSETQ. This CDR3 region has 16 residues. V lost 1 base to trimming and J lost 7 bases; unmatched junction nucleotides: 11. This chain's CDR3 is CASSLTPSGGANEQFF. Here the CDR3 DNA reads TGCGCCAGCAGCTTGACGCCTAGCGGTGGGGCAAATGAGCAGTTCTTC. Together with reference TRBV5-1 and TRBJ2-1, the CDR3 gives the full variable domain: KAGVTQTPRYLIKTRGQQVTLSCSPISGHRSVSWYQQTPGQGLQFLFEYFSETQRNKGNFPGRFSGRQFSNSRSEMNVSTLELGDSALYLCASSLTPSGGANEQFFGPGTRLTVL.

In nucleotides, the CDR3 is TGTGCCAGCAGCTTAGCATTAGGGGGTCATGAGCAGTTCTTC. Translated, it gives CASSLALGGHEQFF. The rearrangement links TRBV7-9 to TRBJ2-1, with D tentatively TRBD1 (6 bases). Trimming cost V 0 bases and J 8 bases, with 11 bases left between them. The CDR3 length is 14 residues. CDR1 and CDR2 from the germline V gene are SEHNR and FQNEAQ (reference sequence).